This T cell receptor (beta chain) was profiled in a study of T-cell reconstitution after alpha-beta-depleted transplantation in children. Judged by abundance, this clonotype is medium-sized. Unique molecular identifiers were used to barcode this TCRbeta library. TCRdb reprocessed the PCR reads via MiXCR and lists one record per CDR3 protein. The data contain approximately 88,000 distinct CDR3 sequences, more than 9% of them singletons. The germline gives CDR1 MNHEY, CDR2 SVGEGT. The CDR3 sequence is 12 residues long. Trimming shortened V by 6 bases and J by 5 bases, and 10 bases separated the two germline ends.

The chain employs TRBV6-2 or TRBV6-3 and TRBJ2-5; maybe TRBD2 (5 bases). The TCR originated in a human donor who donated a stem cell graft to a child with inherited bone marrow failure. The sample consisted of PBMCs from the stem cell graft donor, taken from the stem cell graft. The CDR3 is CASRPERETQYF. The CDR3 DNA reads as TGTGCCAGCAGGCCGGAGCGGGAGACCCAGTACTTC.